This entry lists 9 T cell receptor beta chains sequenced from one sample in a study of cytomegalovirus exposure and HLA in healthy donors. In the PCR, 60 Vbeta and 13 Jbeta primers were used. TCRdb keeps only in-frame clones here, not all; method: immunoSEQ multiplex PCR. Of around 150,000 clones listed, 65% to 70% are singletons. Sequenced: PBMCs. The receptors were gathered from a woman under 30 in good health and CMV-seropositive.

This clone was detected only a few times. The CDR3 here is CASSLITGTVTDTQYF. CDR3 nucleotide sequence: TGCGCCAGCAGCTTAATTACAGGGACAGTCACAGATACGCAGTATTTT. The chain joins TRBV5-1 to TRBJ2-3, with TRBD1 matching 7 bases. From germline, CDR1 is SGHRS and CDR2 YFSETQ. The CDR3 is made up of 16 amino acids. V lost 2 bases and J lost 2; bases outside the gene matches: 8.

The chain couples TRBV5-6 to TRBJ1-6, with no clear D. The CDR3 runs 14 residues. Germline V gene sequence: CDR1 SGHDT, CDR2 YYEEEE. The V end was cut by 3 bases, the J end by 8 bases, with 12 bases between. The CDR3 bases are TGTGCCAGCAGCTCTGGCCCGGGAGATTCACCCCTCCACTTT. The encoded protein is CASSSGPGDSPLHF.

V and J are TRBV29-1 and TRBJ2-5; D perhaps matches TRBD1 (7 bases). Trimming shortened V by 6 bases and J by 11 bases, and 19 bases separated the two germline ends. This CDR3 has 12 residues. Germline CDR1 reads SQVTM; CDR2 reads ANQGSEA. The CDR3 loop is CSVEDRREEQYF. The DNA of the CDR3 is TGCAGCGTAGAGGACAGGCGGGAAGAGCAGTACTTC.

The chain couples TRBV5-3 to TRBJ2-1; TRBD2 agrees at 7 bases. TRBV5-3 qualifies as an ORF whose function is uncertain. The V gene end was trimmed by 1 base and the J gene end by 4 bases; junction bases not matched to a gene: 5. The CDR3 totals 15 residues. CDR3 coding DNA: TGTGCCAGAAGCTTGACAAGCGGGACTTACAATGAGCAGTTCTTC. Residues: CARSLTSGTYNEQFF.

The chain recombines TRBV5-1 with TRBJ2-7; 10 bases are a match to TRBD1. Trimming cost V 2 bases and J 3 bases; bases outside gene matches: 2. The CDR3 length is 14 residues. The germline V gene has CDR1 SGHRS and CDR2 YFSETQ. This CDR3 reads CASSFRDRGYEQYF. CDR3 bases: TGCGCCAGCAGCTTCCGGGACAGGGGCTACGAGCAGTACTTC.

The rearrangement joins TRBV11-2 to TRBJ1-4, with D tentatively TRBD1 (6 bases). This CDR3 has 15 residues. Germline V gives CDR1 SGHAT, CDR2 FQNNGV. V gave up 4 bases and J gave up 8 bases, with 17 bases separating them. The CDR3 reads CASSSSSGGGEKLFF. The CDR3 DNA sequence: TGTGCCAGCAGCTCATCTTCTGGGGGCGGAGAAAAACTGTTTTTT.

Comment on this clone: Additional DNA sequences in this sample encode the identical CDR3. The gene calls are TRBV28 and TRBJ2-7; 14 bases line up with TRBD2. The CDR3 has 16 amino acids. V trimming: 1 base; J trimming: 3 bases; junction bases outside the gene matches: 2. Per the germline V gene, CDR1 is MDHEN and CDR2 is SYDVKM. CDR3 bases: TGTGCCAGCAGTTTATCGGGGACTAGCGGGAGCTACGAGCAGTACTTC. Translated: CASSLSGTSGSYEQYF.

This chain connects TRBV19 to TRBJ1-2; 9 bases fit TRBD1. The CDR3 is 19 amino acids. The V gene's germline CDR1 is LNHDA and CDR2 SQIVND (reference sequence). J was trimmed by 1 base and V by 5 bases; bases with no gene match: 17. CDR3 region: CASSRMWAGTGNGNYGYTF. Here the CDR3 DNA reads TGTGCCAGTAGTCGCATGTGGGCCGGGACAGGGAACGGTAACTATGGCTACACCTTC. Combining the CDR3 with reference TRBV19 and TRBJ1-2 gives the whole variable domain DGGITQSPKYLFRKEGQNVTLSCEQNLNHDAMYWYRQDPGQGLRLIYYSQIVNDFQKGDIAEGYSVSREKKESFPLTVTSAQKNPTAFYLCASSRMWAGTGNGNYGYTFGSGTRLTVV.

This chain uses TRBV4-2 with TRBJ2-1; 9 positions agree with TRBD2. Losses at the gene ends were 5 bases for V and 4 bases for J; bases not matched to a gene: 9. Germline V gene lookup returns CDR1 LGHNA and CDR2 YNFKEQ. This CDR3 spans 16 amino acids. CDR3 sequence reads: CASSTYAGGGYNEQFF. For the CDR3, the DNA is TGTGCCAGCAGCACATACGCGGGAGGGGGGTACAATGAGCAGTTCTTC.